This T cell receptor (beta chain) was sequenced in a study of PD-L1 blockade in urothelial cancer. The number of samples from each patient was between 1 and 8, taken pretreatment and on-treatment. Sequenced by immunoSEQ multiplex PCR; TCRdb stores in-frame clones only, minus some. The sample records roughly 24,000 clones, approximately 86% being singletons. Germline V gives CDR1 MGHRA, CDR2 YSYEKL. V shed 3 bases and J shed 3 bases, with 11 bases lying between them. The CDR3 totals 14 residues. The J gene is TRBJ1-2, the V gene TRBV4-1; the D is unclear. This specimen consisted of PBMCs, obtained around atezolizumab (anti-PD-L1) treatment. This TCR was recovered from a man between 60 and 75 years old with urothelial cancer. The CDR3, as DNA: TGCGCCAGCAGCCAGACCCCTGCGGACTATGGCTACACCTTC. Protein: CASSQTPADYGYTF.